A selection of T cell receptor beta chains follows, all from one sample in a study of cytomegalovirus exposure and HLA in healthy donors. The method was immunoSEQ multiplex PCR; TCRdb's version includes in-frame clones alone and lacks a portion of them. The sample records around 170,000 clones, 80% to 85% being singletons. Sequences were obtained from PBMCs. The receptors shown here come from a woman aged 18-30 years in good health and CMV-seronegative. CDR3s include the opening cysteine and the closing phenylalanine or tryptophan. Each record gives: CDR3 DNA, CDR3 protein, V gene, D gene, CDR3 length, clone size, J gene. A D gene is named only where the DNA matches it firmly. The listing skips clone size in some rows; elsewhere it reads once, few, many or a size class.

CDR3nt: TGTGCCAGCAGCCTAGATGGGAGCACTGAAGCTTTCTTT
CDR3aa: CASSLDGSTEAFF
v_gene: TRBV27
d_gene: NA
len: 13
abundance: NA
j_gene: TRBJ1-1

CDR3nt: TGCAGCGTTGAATTAAGCTCCTACGAGCAGTACTTC
CDR3aa: CSVELSSYEQYF
v_gene: TRBV29-1
d_gene: NA
len: 12
abundance: NA
j_gene: TRBJ2-7

CDR3nt: TGTGCCAGCAGCTTGTGGGAGCGGGGAAGCACAGATACGCAGTATTTT
CDR3aa: CASSLWERGSTDTQYF
v_gene: TRBV5-6
d_gene: TRBD2
len: 16
abundance: NA
j_gene: TRBJ2-3

CDR3nt: TGTGCCAGCAGCAGGACAGGGTATGGCTACACCTTC
CDR3aa: CASSRTGYGYTF
v_gene: TRBV6-5
d_gene: TRBD1
len: 12
abundance: NA
j_gene: TRBJ1-2

CDR3nt: TGTGCCAGCAGCCAAGAGGGTAGTAGCGGGGGGGCTTACGAGCAGTACTTC
CDR3aa: CASSQEGSSGGAYEQYF
v_gene: TRBV4-2
d_gene: TRBD2
len: 17
abundance: few
j_gene: TRBJ2-7

CDR3nt: TGTGCCAGCAGCTTAGCCCCAGGGGGAAATAATGAAAAACTGTTTTTT
CDR3aa: CASSLAPGGNNEKLFF
v_gene: TRBV7-8
d_gene: TRBD1
len: 16
abundance: NA
j_gene: TRBJ1-4

CDR3nt: TGTGCCTGGAGGACAGGGTATTCGTCAAATGAAAAACTGTTTTTT
CDR3aa: CAWRTGYSSNEKLFF
v_gene: TRBV30
d_gene: TRBD1
len: 15
abundance: NA
j_gene: TRBJ1-4

CDR3nt: TGTGCCAGCAGCTTAGAGTTAATAGGGGGGCAGTTCTTC
CDR3aa: CASSLELIGGQFF
v_gene: TRBV7-8
d_gene: NA
len: 13
abundance: NA
j_gene: TRBJ2-1

CDR3nt: TGTGCCAGCAGCGTAGACGGGTCCAACGAGCAGTACTTC
CDR3aa: CASSVDGSNEQYF
v_gene: TRBV9
d_gene: NA
len: 13
abundance: NA
j_gene: TRBJ2-7

CDR3nt: TGCAGCGTTGTATGGACAGCCTCCTACGAGCAGTACTTC
CDR3aa: CSVVWTASYEQYF
v_gene: TRBV29-1
d_gene: NA
len: 13
abundance: NA
j_gene: TRBJ2-7

CDR3nt: TGTGCCAGCAGCCTATCAACGGGGGGCATCACTGAAGCTTTCTTT
CDR3aa: CASSLSTGGITEAFF
v_gene: TRBV7-2
d_gene: NA
len: 15
abundance: few
j_gene: TRBJ1-1

CDR3nt: TGTGCCAGCAGTGTTACAGAGAACACTGAAGCTTTCTTT
CDR3aa: CASSVTENTEAFF
v_gene: TRBV7-9
d_gene: NA
len: 13
abundance: NA
j_gene: TRBJ1-1

CDR3nt: TGTGCCAGCAGCTTAGGGTCGAGCCCCCCAGAGACCCAGTACTTC
CDR3aa: CASSLGSSPPETQYF
v_gene: TRBV7-8
d_gene: NA
len: 15
abundance: NA
j_gene: TRBJ2-5

CDR3nt: TGTGCCAGCAGTACTAGCGGGAGTGTCGACGAGCAGTACTTC
CDR3aa: CASSTSGSVDEQYF
v_gene: TRBV27
d_gene: TRBD2
len: 14
abundance: few
j_gene: TRBJ2-7

CDR3nt: TGTGCCAGCAGTGAAGAGGAGGGACAGGGATATTCACCCCTCCACTTT
CDR3aa: CASSEEEGQGYSPLHF
v_gene: TRBV6-1
d_gene: TRBD1
len: 16
abundance: NA
j_gene: TRBJ1-6

CDR3nt: TGTGCCAGCAGCTACGGCGGATACAATGAGCAGTTCTTC
CDR3aa: CASSYGGYNEQFF
v_gene: TRBV7-9
d_gene: NA
len: 13
abundance: few
j_gene: TRBJ2-1

CDR3nt: TGTGCCAGCAGCGAGACAGGGGGAGAGACCCAGTACTTC
CDR3aa: CASSETGGETQYF
v_gene: TRBV27
d_gene: TRBD1
len: 13
abundance: NA
j_gene: TRBJ2-5

CDR3nt: TGTGCCAGCAGCTTAGATGGGCTAGCGGGGGTAGCGATGAGAAATGAGCAGTTCTTC
CDR3aa: CASSLDGLAGVAMRNEQFF
v_gene: TRBV7-6
d_gene: TRBD2
len: 19
abundance: NA
j_gene: TRBJ2-1

CDR3nt: TGTGCCAGCAGCCCACAGGGACTAGCGACAGATACGCAGTATTTT
CDR3aa: CASSPQGLATDTQYF
v_gene: TRBV14
d_gene: TRBD2
len: 15
abundance: NA
j_gene: TRBJ2-3

CDR3nt: TGTGCCAGCAGCTCCGACAGGGGTAGCAATCAGCCCCAGCATTTT
CDR3aa: CASSSDRGSNQPQHF
v_gene: TRBV6-5
d_gene: TRBD1
len: 15
abundance: NA
j_gene: TRBJ1-5

CDR3nt: TGTGCCACCAGCAGACAGAGGCAGACGGATACGCAGTATTTT
CDR3aa: CATSRQRQTDTQYF
v_gene: TRBV15
d_gene: NA
len: 14
abundance: NA
j_gene: TRBJ2-3

CDR3nt: TGTGCCAGCAGTCGCGAGATGAACACTGAAGCTTTCTTT
CDR3aa: CASSREMNTEAFF
v_gene: TRBV6-5
d_gene: NA
len: 13
abundance: NA
j_gene: TRBJ1-1

CDR3nt: TGTGCCAGCTCACTTATGGACGGGACCTACGAGCAGTACTTC
CDR3aa: CASSLMDGTYEQYF
v_gene: TRBV18
d_gene: NA
len: 14
abundance: NA
j_gene: TRBJ2-7

CDR3nt: TGTGCCAGCAGCCAAGATGATCAGGGTTCCAGCGCTGAAGCTTTCTTT
CDR3aa: CASSQDDQGSSAEAFF
v_gene: TRBV4-2
d_gene: NA
len: 16
abundance: NA
j_gene: TRBJ1-1

CDR3nt: TGCGCCAGCAGCCAGGCTGACAGGGGGCAGGAGCAGTACTTC
CDR3aa: CASSQADRGQEQYF
v_gene: TRBV4-1
d_gene: TRBD1
len: 14
abundance: NA
j_gene: TRBJ2-5

CDR3nt: TGTGCCAGTAGTATGGCTCGGACAGGTCTTCCCTACGAGCAGTACTTC
CDR3aa: CASSMARTGLPYEQYF
v_gene: TRBV19
d_gene: TRBD1
len: 16
abundance: NA
j_gene: TRBJ2-7

CDR3nt: TGCGCCAGCAGATCAGGGGTGGGCAATCAGCCCCAGCATTTT
CDR3aa: CASRSGVGNQPQHF
v_gene: TRBV5-1
d_gene: NA
len: 14
abundance: NA
j_gene: TRBJ1-5